This T cell receptor (beta chain) originates from a study of blood T cell repertoires in COVID-19. Study in general: Samples taken during acute and convalescent COVID-19 were collected in the United States, Italy and Spain. Sources were T cells, B-cell-depleted T cells, or PBMCs; the material itself was cDNA or gDNA.

Germline V gene lookup returns CDR1 LNHNV and CDR2 YYDKDF (reference sequence). V was clipped by 1 base and J by 4 bases; unmatched bases: 7. The CDR3 is made up of 16 amino acids. Original methodology: Reference gene primer amplification gave estimated nucleated cell counts. The data were produced by immunoSEQ multiplex PCR, yet TCRdb's version contains in-frame clones alone and is incomplete. The D gene and trimming were derived from the DNA, and the V and J assignments and clone size from that table. This sample yields around 300,000 clones, of which over 75% are seen a single time; under 3% belongs to the top ten. Membership in each cohort depended on participant-reported clinical history.

This chain uses TRBV15 with TRBJ2-5, with 9 bases aligning to TRBD2. This receptor was taken from a woman aged 18-29 years who had recovered from COVID-19. The sequenced material came from PBMCs or T cells enriched from blood (not recorded which). In DNA, the CDR3 is TGTGCCACCAGCAGAGTGAAAGCGGGGGGCGCAGAGACCCAGTACTTC. Translating it yields CATSRVKAGGAETQYF.